This TCR beta chain was documented in a study of T cell repertoires in ileal Crohn's disease. Study at large: Median disease duration was approximately 8 years; approximately 32% smoked at surgery. Findings and limits, study-wide: High-frequency clones were more common in sorted CD8 than CD4 cells. Active smokers at surgery had more clonal expansions than non-smokers.

Before sorting, lamina propria lymphocytes were separated from surgical specimens by density gradient. A word on this clone: No antigen is known for it.

Here immunoSEQ multiplex PCR was the method, and the copy in TCRdb shows in-frame clones only, minus some. This table holds hundreds of clones, about 88% found once. V lost 1 base to trimming and J lost 1 base, with 4 bases between them. The CDR3 runs to 13 residues. CDR1 is MGHRA and CDR2 is YSYEKL in the germline V gene. Input material: CD8+ T cells sorted from the ileum. This clonotype was sampled from an adult with Crohn's disease. The chain links TRBV4-1 to TRBJ1-1; D is undetermined. In DNA, the CDR3 is TGCGCCAGCAGCCAAGCAGGGAACACTGAAGCTTTCTTT. This gives the protein CASSQAGNTEAFF.